This T cell receptor beta chain was found in a study of T cells in Graves' hyperthyroidism and ophthalmopathy. Study observations and caveats: The model foresaw ophthalmopathy a median around 6.8 months prior to onset. Ophthalmopathy stood apart from stable hyperthyroidism in a 13 V-J model.

TCR beta CDR3 regions were amplified from RNA transcripts. The TCR CDR3 first-round RT-PCR relied on the HTBI primer set. TCRdb reprocessed the multiplex PCR reads with MiXCR, giving one entry per CDR3 protein. The sample yields approximately 710,000 distinct CDR3 sequences, roughly 17% seen once. The CDR3 consists of 17 residues. Per the germline V gene, CDR1 is LGHNA and CDR2 is YSLEER. Losses at the gene ends were 1 base for V and 4 bases for J; bases not matched to a gene: 10. The study excluded patients with uncontrolled infection, other autoimmune disease, pregnancy or lactation. From 10 ml of fresh peripheral blood, PBMCs were isolated. For this clonotype: Its target is unknown.

J is TRBJ1-3 and V is TRBV4-3; TRBD1 matches 7 bases. The TCR was taken from a man in his fifties with Graves' hyperthyroidism. Material: blood. This CDR3 reads CASSQVGPKGAGNTIYF. The CDR3 DNA is TGCGCCAGCAGCCAAGTTGGCCCAAAGGGGGCGGGAAACACCATATATTTT.